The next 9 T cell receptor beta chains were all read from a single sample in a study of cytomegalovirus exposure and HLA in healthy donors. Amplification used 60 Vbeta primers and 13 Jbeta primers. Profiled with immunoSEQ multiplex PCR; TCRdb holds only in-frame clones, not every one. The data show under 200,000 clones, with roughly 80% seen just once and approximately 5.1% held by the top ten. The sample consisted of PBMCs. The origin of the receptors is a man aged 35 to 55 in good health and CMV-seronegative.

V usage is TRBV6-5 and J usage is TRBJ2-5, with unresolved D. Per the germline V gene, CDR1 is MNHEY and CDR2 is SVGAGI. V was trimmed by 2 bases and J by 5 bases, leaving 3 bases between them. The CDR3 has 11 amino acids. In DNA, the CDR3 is TGTGCCAGCAGTTACCTGGAGACCCAGTACTTC. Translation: CASSYLETQYF.

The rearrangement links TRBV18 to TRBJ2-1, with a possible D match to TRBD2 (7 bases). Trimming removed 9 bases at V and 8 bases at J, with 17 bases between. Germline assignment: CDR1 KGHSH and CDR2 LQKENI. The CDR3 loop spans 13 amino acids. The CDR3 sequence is CASSDTGRDEQFF. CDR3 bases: TGTGCCAGTTCTGACACAGGGAGGGATGAGCAGTTCTTC.

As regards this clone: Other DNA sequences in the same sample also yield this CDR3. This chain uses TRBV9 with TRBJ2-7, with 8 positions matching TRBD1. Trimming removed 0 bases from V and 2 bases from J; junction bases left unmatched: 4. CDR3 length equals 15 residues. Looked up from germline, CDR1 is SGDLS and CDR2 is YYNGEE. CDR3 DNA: TGTGCCAGCAGCGTAGGAGGGACAGGTCCCTACGAGCAGTACTTC. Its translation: CASSVGGTGPYEQYF.

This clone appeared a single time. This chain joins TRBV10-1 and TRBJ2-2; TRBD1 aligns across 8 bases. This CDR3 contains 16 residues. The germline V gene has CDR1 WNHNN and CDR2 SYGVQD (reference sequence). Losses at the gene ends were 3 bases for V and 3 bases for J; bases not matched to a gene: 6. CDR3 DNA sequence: TGCGCCAGCAGTGATGACAGGGGAGTTTACACCGGGGAGCTGTTTTTT. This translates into CASSDDRGVYTGELFF.

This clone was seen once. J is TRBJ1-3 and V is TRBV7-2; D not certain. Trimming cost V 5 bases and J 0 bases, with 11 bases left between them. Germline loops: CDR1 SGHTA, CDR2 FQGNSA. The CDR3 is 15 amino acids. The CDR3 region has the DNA TGTGCCAGCAGCCCTGCGGGCCACTCTGGAAACACCATATATTTT. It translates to CASSPAGHSGNTIYF.

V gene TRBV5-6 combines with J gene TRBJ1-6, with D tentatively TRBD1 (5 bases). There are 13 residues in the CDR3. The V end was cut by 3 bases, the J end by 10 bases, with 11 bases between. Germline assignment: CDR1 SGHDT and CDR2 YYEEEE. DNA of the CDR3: TGTGCCAGCAGCTCGGACAATCGGTCACCCCTCCACTTT. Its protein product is CASSSDNRSPLHF.

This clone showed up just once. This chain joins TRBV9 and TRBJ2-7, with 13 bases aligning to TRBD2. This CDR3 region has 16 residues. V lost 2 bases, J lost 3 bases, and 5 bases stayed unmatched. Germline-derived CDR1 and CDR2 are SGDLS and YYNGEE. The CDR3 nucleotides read TGTGCCAGCAGCGTTAGGGGGACTAGCGGGAACTACGAGCAGTACTTC. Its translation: CASSVRGTSGNYEQYF.

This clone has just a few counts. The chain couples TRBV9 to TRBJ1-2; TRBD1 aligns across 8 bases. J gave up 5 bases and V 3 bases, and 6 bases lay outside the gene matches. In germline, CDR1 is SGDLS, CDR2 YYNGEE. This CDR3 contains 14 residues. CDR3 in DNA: TGTGCCAGCAGCGGGAGGACAGGGCCATATGGCTACACCTTC. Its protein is CASSGRTGPYGYTF.

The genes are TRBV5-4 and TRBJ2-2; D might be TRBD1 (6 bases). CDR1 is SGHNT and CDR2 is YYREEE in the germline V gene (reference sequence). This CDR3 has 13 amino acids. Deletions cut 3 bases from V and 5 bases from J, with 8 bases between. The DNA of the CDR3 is TGTGCCAGCAGCTCACAGGGTACCGGGGAGCTGTTTTTT. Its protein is CASSSQGTGELFF.